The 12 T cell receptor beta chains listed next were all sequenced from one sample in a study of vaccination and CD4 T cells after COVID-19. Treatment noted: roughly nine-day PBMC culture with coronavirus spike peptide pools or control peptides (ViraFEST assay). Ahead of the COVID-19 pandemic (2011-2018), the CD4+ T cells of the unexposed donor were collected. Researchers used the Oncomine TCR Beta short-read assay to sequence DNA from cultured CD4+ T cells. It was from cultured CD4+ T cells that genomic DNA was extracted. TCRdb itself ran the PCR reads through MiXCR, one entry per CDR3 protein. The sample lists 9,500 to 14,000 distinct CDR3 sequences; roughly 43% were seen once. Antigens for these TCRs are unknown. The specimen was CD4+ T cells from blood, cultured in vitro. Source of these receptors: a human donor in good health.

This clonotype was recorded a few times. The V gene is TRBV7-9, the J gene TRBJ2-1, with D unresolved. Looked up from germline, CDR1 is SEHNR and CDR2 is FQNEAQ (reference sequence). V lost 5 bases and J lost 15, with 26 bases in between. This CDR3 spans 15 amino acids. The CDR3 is CASSNLLGIQGKGFF. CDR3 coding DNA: TGTGCCAGCAGCAATCTGTTGGGAATCCAAGGCAAGGGGTTCTTC. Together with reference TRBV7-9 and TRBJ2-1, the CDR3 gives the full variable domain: DTGVSQNPRHKITKRGQNVTFRCDPISEHNRLYWYRQTLGQGPEFLTYFQNEAQLEKSRLLSDRFSAERPKGSFSTLEIQRTEQGDSAMYLCASSNLLGIQGKGFFGPGTRLTVL.

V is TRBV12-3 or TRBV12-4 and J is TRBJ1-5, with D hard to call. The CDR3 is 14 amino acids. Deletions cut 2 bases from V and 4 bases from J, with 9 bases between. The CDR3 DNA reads TGTGCCAGCAGTTTATCAGGCTCAAATCAGCCCCAGCATTTT. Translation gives CASSLSGSNQPQHF.

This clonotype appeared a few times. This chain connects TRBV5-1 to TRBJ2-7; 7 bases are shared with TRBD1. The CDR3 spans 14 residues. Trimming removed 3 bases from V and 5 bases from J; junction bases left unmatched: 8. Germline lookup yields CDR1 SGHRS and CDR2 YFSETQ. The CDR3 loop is CASSSGQPGNEQYF. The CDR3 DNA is TGCGCCAGCAGCTCGGGACAGCCTGGGAACGAGCAGTACTTC.

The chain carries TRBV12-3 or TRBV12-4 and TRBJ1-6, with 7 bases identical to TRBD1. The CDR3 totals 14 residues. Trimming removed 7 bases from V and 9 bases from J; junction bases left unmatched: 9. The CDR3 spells CASNQQGRSSPLHF. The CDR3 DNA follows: TGTGCCAGCAACCAACAGGGGCGAAGTTCACCCCTCCACTTT.

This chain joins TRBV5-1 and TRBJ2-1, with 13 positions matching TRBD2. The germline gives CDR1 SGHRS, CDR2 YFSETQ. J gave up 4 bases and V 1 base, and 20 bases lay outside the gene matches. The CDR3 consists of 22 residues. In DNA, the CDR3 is TGCGCCAGCAGCTTGATGCTCGCTGGACTAGCGGGAGTCCCCCTCCAATACAATGAGCAGTTCTTC. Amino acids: CASSLMLAGLAGVPLQYNEQFF.

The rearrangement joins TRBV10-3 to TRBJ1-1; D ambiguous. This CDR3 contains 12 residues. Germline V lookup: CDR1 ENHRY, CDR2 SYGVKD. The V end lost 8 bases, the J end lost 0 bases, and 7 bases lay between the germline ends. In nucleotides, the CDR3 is TGTGCCATCTCGGGGATGAACACTGAAGCTTTCTTT. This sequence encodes CAISGMNTEAFF.

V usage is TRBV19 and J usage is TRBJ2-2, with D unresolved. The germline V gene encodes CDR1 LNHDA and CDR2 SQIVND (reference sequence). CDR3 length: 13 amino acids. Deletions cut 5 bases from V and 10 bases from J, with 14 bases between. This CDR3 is CASSPPLGVELFF. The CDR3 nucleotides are TGTGCCAGTAGTCCGCCATTAGGTGTGGAGCTGTTTTTT.

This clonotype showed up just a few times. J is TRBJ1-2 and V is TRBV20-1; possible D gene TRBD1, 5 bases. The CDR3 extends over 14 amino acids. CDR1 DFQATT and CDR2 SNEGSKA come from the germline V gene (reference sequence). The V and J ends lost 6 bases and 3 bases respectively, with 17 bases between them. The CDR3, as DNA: TGCAGTGCGAAACGAGGGGAGTGGGACTATGGCTACACCTTC. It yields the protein CSAKRGEWDYGYTF.

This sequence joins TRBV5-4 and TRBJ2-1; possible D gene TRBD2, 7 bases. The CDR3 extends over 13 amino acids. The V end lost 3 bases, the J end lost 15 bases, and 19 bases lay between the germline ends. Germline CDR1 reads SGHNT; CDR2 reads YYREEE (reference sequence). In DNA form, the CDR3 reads TGTGCCAGCAGCTACCAGGGGCGGCCGGGAGGGTTCTTC. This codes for CASSYQGRPGGFF.

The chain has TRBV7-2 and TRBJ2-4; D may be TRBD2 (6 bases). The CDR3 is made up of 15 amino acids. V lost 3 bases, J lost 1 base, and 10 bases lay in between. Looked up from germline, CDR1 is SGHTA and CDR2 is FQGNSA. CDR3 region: CASSFPGVAKNIQYF. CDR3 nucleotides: TGTGCCAGCAGCTTTCCGGGGGTGGCCAAAAACATTCAGTACTTC. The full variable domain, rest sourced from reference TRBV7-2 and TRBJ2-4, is GAGVSQSPSNKVTEKGKDVELRCDPISGHTALYWYRQSLGQGLEFLIYFQGNSAPDKSGLPSDRFSAERTGGSVSTLTIQRTQQEDSAVYLCASSFPGVAKNIQYFGAGTRLSVL.

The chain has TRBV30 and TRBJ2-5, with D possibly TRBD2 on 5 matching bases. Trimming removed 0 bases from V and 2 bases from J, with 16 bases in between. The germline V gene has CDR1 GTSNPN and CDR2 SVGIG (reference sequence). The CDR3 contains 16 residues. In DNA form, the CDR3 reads TGTGCCTGGAGTGTACGAGGGTTTACGGGGCAAGAGACCCAGTACTTC. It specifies CAWSVRGFTGQETQYF.

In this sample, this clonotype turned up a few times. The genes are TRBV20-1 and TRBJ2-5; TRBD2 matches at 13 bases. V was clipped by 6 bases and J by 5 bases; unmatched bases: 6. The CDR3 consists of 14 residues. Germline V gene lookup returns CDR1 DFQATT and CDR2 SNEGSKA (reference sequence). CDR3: CSAPGLAGVETQYF. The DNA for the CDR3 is TGCAGTGCCCCCGGACTAGCGGGAGTGGAGACCCAGTACTTC.